This passage covers 29 T cell receptor beta chains from one sample sequenced in a study of OX40 agonist ivuxolimab in advanced cancers. Library construction relied on the immunoSEQ multiplex PCR assay. TCRdb obtained this table from immuneACCESS and retained in-frame rearrangements with V and J assigned. These tables miss some clones; where compared with another copy, unresolved V genes account for less than half of the shortfall, and the remainder is unexplained. The sample profile shows about 58,000 clones; less than 85% of them were found once. Around 3.2% of the sample lies in the top ten. The input for sequencing was CD4+ or CD8+ T cells sorted from blood, taken in a trial of the OX40 agonist ivuxolimab. The receptors come from an adult with an advanced solid tumor such as melanoma, head and neck, liver or kidney cancer.

This clone was seen only once. The chain combines TRBV10-3 with TRBJ1-3; D is perhaps TRBD1 (6 bases). Germline values: CDR1 ENHRY, CDR2 SYGVKD. This CDR3 spans 16 amino acids. Trimming pared 0 bases from V and 4 bases from J, leaving 13 bases between. CDR3 loop: CAISESEGRGGNTIYF. Here the CDR3 DNA reads TGTGCCATCAGTGAGTCGGAAGGCAGGGGCGGAAACACCATATATTTT.

The chain joins TRBV19 to TRBJ2-1; D could derive from TRBD1 or TRBD2 (6 bases each). CDR1 and CDR2 (germline): LNHDA, SQIVND (reference sequence). V was trimmed by 9 bases and J by 3 bases, leaving 21 bases between them. CDR3 length equals 16 residues. The CDR3 sequence: CASRARGPRGYNEQFF. In nucleotides, the CDR3 is TGTGCCAGCCGGGCCCGGGGGCCCCGTGGCTACAATGAGCAGTTCTTC.

The gene calls are TRBV30 and TRBJ1-2; the D is unclear. Germline V lookup: CDR1 GTSNPN, CDR2 SVGIG (reference sequence). V lost 3 bases, J lost 1 base, and 6 bases lay in between. This CDR3 contains 12 residues. The chain's CDR3 is CAWRNSNYGYTF. DNA of the CDR3: TGTGCCTGGAGAAACAGTAACTATGGCTACACCTTC.

In its sample, this clone was seen a few times. The gene calls are TRBV5-1 and TRBJ2-7, with a weak D call TRBD2 (6 bases). Germline CDR1 is SGHRS and CDR2 is YFSETQ. The CDR3 has 14 amino acids. V lost 0 bases, J lost 5 bases, and 12 bases lay in between. The CDR3 is CASSLASGTDEQYF. The CDR3 DNA sequence: TGCGCCAGCAGCTTGGCCTCAGGGACTGACGAGCAGTACTTC. Full variable domain (missing parts from reference TRBV5-1 and TRBJ2-7): KAGVTQTPRYLIKTRGQQVTLSCSPISGHRSVSWYQQTPGQGLQFLFEYFSETQRNKGNFPGRFSGRQFSNSRSEMNVSTLELGDSALYLCASSLASGTDEQYFGPGTRLTVT.

The chain recombines TRBV6-5 with TRBJ1-2; 10 nucleotides match TRBD1. Germline loops: CDR1 MNHEY, CDR2 SVGAGI. CDR3 length: 13 residues. With V trimmed by 4 bases and J by 8 bases, 4 bases remained unmatched. The CDR3 bases are TGTGCCAGCAGTTGGGACAGGGGACGGGGCTACACCTTC. It is translated as CASSWDRGRGYTF.

Comment on this clone: Its ends do not fully match the called genes, so a read error is possible. The V gene is TRBV7-7, the J gene TRBJ2-5, with D possibly TRBD1 on 5 matching bases. The V gene's germline CDR1 is SSHAT and CDR2 FNYEAQ (reference sequence). CDR3 length equals 15 residues. The CDR3 nucleotides are TGTGCTAGCAGCCCGATGTTAGGGGTCCAAGAGACCCAGTACTTC. As protein: CASSPMLGVQETQYF.

The gene calls are TRBV7-6 and TRBJ1-3; D gene uncertain. Germline loops: CDR1 SGHVS, CDR2 FNYEAQ. The CDR3 extends over 15 amino acids. The V end lost 5 bases, the J end lost 0 bases, and 11 bases lay between the germline ends. The CDR3 region is CASSPQAGSGNTIYF. The CDR3 DNA reads TGTGCCAGCAGCCCCCAGGCCGGCTCTGGAAACACCATATATTTT.

The chain joins TRBV11-3 to TRBJ2-5, with D unclear. V lost 3 bases and J lost 3, with 11 bases in between. Germline lookup yields CDR1 SGHNT and CDR2 YENEEA. The CDR3 consists of 14 residues. The CDR3 is CASSLGTNKETQYF. CDR3 coding DNA: TGTGCCAGCAGCTTGGGAACGAATAAAGAGACCCAGTACTTC.

J is TRBJ1-5 and V is TRBV6-6, with D possibly being TRBD1 (5 bases). Germline V gene data show CDR1 as MNHNY and CDR2 as SVGAGI (reference sequence). Trimming took 2 bases from V and 7 from J, leaving 9 bases between them. This CDR3 has 13 residues. CDR3 sequence (DNA): TGTGCCAGCAGTTACGTCGAGGGGCAGCCCCAGCATTTT. Its translation: CASSYVEGQPQHF.

The rearrangement uses TRBV7-8 and TRBJ1-2; 9 bases are shared with TRBD1. J gave up 5 bases and V 5 bases, and 6 bases lay outside the gene matches. The CDR3 spans 14 residues. Germline values: CDR1 SGHVS, CDR2 FQNEAQ. CDR3 DNA sequence: TGTGCCAGCAGCCTCGAGACAGGGGGATATGGCTACACCTTC. Residues: CASSLETGGYGYTF. Full variable domain (rest looked up from reference TRBV7-8 and TRBJ1-2): GAGVSQSPRYKVAKRGQDVALRCDPISGHVSLFWYQQALGQGPEFLTYFQNEAQLDKSGLPSDRFFAERPEGSVSTLKIQRTQQEDSAVYLCASSLETGGYGYTFGSGTRLTVV.

In its sample, this clone was seen a few times. The CDR3 region has the DNA TGTGCCAGCAGTGAAGCGGAGAGGTATCAGCCCCAGCATTTT. It specifies CASSEAERYQPQHF. The rearrangement links TRBV2 to TRBJ1-5; D is unclear. CDR3 length: 14 amino acids. Germline V gene lookup returns CDR1 SNHLY and CDR2 FYNNEI. V was trimmed by 0 bases and J by 5 bases, leaving 8 bases between them. The full variable domain, completed using reference TRBV2 and TRBJ1-5, is EPEVTQTPSHQVTQMGQEVILRCVPISNHLYFYWYRQILGQKVEFLVSFYNNEISEKSEIFDDQFSVERPDGSNFTLKIRSTKLEDSAMYFCASSEAERYQPQHFGDGTRLSIL.

V is TRBV19 and J is TRBJ1-3; the D is unclear. Trimming cost V 2 bases and J 0 bases, with 14 bases left between them. Germline CDR1 reads LNHDA; CDR2 reads SQIVND (reference sequence). The CDR3 covers 17 residues. The CDR3 sequence: CASSIQRVPFSGNTIYF. The CDR3, as DNA: TGTGCCAGTAGTATACAGCGCGTGCCTTTCTCTGGAAACACCATATATTTT.

The chain couples TRBV6-5 to TRBJ2-3; a weak D match, TRBD2 (6 bases). CDR3 size: 13 residues. Germline CDR1 and CDR2: MNHEY and SVGAGI. Trimming cost V 7 bases and J 4 bases, with 12 bases left between them. CDR3 amino acids: CASKSGGADTQYF. The CDR3 bases are TGTGCCAGCAAGTCCGGAGGGGCAGATACGCAGTATTTT.

The chain is built from TRBV18 and TRBJ2-7; 8 positions agree with TRBD1. The CDR3 runs to 16 residues. The V segment lost 0 bases and the J segment 7 bases; nucleotides outside the gene matches: 11. Germline values: CDR1 KGHSH, CDR2 LQKENI. CDR3 sequence reads: CASSPPGQGSGSEQYF. The CDR3 DNA sequence: TGTGCCAGCTCACCACCAGGACAGGGTAGCGGATCTGAGCAGTACTTC.

This chain links TRBV11-2 with TRBJ2-1, with 8 positions matching TRBD2. V lost 5 bases and J lost 8; bases outside the gene matches: 8. Germline lookup yields CDR1 SGHAT and CDR2 FQNNGV. This CDR3 spans 14 amino acids. CDR3 amino acids: CASSPRGTSHEQFF. The CDR3 region has the DNA TGTGCCAGCAGCCCTAGGGGGACTAGTCATGAGCAGTTCTTC.

V and J are TRBV6-4 and TRBJ2-3, with no clear D. This CDR3 region has 13 residues. The germline gives CDR1 MRHNA, CDR2 SNTAGT. Between the trimmed V and J ends, which lost 0 bases and 2 bases, there was a span of 3 bases. Here the CDR3 DNA reads TGTGCCAGCAGTGACTCCCACACAGATACGCAGTATTTT. Translating gives CASSDSHTDTQYF.

This chain's CDR3 is CAISESGEATGYTF. The CDR3 DNA sequence: TGTGCCATCAGTGAGTCGGGGGAGGCGACTGGCTACACCTTC. The chain recombines TRBV10-3 with TRBJ1-2, with a possible D match to TRBD1 (5 bases). V gave up 0 bases and J gave up 7 bases, with 12 bases separating them. CDR3 length equals 14 residues. CDR1 and CDR2 (germline): ENHRY, SYGVKD.

This sequence joins TRBV5-1 and TRBJ1-2, with 7 bases fitting TRBD1. Germline V lookup: CDR1 SGHRS, CDR2 YFSETQ. V lost 3 bases, J lost 2 bases, and 7 bases stayed unmatched. CDR3 size: 15 residues. The CDR3, as DNA: TGCGCCAGCAGCTACCTCGACAGGGAGAACTATGGCTACACCTTC. The encoded protein is CASSYLDRENYGYTF.

The genes are TRBV7-9 and TRBJ2-1; tentative D call: TRBD2 (6 bases). The CDR3 spans 16 residues. Trimming stripped 11 bases from V and 3 bases from J, with 23 bases between. Germline assignment: CDR1 SEHNR and CDR2 FQNEAQ (reference sequence). The CDR3: CAEQRVAGPLYNEQFF. The CDR3 nucleotides are TGTGCCGAACAGAGGGTCGCGGGGCCTCTCTACAATGAGCAGTTCTTC.

Notes on this clone: The same CDR3 is also encoded by other DNA sequences in this sample. J is TRBJ1-1 and V is TRBV5-1; TRBD1 matches at 7 bases. The V gene's germline CDR1 is SGHRS and CDR2 YFSETQ. V lost 3 bases and J lost 1; bases outside the gene matches: 3. This CDR3 has 14 residues. Here the CDR3 reads CASSSGQSNTEAFF. CDR3 sequence (DNA): TGCGCCAGCAGCTCGGGACAGTCGAACACTGAAGCTTTCTTT.

This clone has a handful of counts. This sequence joins TRBV5-4 and TRBJ1-2; weak D call: TRBD1 (5 bases). This CDR3 region has 15 residues. Trimming removed 1 base from V and 5 bases from J, with 15 bases in between. The germline gives CDR1 SGHNT, CDR2 YYREEE (reference sequence). The CDR3: CASSLLGQDTYGYTF. For the CDR3, the DNA is TGTGCCAGCAGCTTGCTCGGTCAGGACACTTATGGCTACACCTTC.

The rearrangement joins TRBV5-1 to TRBJ2-7; D gene ambiguous. Trimming removed 2 bases from V and 6 bases from J, with 9 bases in between. In germline, CDR1 is SGHRS, CDR2 YFSETQ. This CDR3 is 12 amino acids long. This CDR3 reads CASSLGSFEQYF. The DNA for the CDR3 is TGCGCCAGCAGCTTAGGGTCATTCGAGCAGTACTTC.

The CDR3 is CASSPRGGANYEQYF. The CDR3 DNA reads TGTGCCAGCAGTCCCAGGGGGGGCGCCAACTACGAGCAGTACTTC. The chain couples TRBV7-3 to TRBJ2-7; the D gene could be TRBD1 or TRBD2 (7 bases each). Germline CDR1 SGHTA, CDR2 FQGTGA. Trimming took 6 bases from V and 3 from J, leaving 18 bases between them. This CDR3 contains 15 residues.

The J gene is TRBJ2-3, the V gene TRBV11-2, with 9 positions matching TRBD2. The CDR3 runs 16 residues. Germline trimming cut 1 base from V and 2 bases from J; bases unmatched to any gene: 4. Germline loops: CDR1 SGHAT, CDR2 FQNNGV. The DNA of the CDR3 is TGTGCCAGCAGCTTAGTGAGCGGGGGGCCCACAGATACGCAGTATTTT. Translating it yields CASSLVSGGPTDTQYF. Filled out from reference TRBV11-2 and TRBJ2-3, the complete variable domain reads EAGVAQSPRYKIIEKRQSVAFWCNPISGHATLYWYQQILGQGPKLLIQFQNNGVVDDSQLPKDRFSAERLKGVDSTLKIQPAKLEDSAVYLCASSLVSGGPTDTQYFGPGTRLTVL.

J is TRBJ2-3 and V is TRBV7-3; D might be TRBD2 (6 bases). CDR3 length: 12 residues. CDR1 and CDR2 from the germline V gene are SGHTA and FQGTGA. V gave up 6 bases and J gave up 4 bases, with 8 bases separating them. CDR3 coding DNA: TGTGCCAGCAGTCCGGGGGCAGATACGCAGTATTTT. Encoded protein: CASSPGADTQYF.

The chain uses TRBV18 and TRBJ1-1; D uncertain. The CDR3 is 15 amino acids. Trimming pared 0 bases from V and 1 base from J, leaving 9 bases between. CDR1 KGHSH and CDR2 LQKENI come from the germline V gene. CDR3: CASSPPSAPNTEAFF. The CDR3 region has the DNA TGTGCCAGCTCACCACCATCGGCCCCGAACACTGAAGCTTTCTTT.

Concerning this clone itself: Different DNA sequences within this sample yield the same CDR3. The CDR3 DNA reads as TGTGCCAGCAGCGTAGCGGGGGGCGGGACCGGGGAGCTGTTTTTT. Amino acids: CASSVAGGGTGELFF. The chain couples TRBV9 to TRBJ2-2; D perhaps matches TRBD2 (7 bases). This CDR3 spans 15 amino acids. The V gene's germline CDR1 is SGDLS and CDR2 YYNGEE. V was trimmed by 0 bases and J by 5 bases, leaving 11 bases between them.

The rearrangement uses TRBV14 and TRBJ1-2; 7 nucleotides align to TRBD1. With 1 base clipped from V and 9 bases from J, the junction kept 5 bases outside the gene matches. Germline assignment: CDR1 SGHDN and CDR2 FVKESK. This CDR3 is built from 13 residues. The DNA for the CDR3 is TGTGCCAGCAGCCAAGGACAGGGAGTGAGCTACACCTTC. This gives the protein CASSQGQGVSYTF.

J is TRBJ1-1 and V is TRBV7-3; no firm D call. CDR3 length equals 12 residues. Trimming took off 5 bases at V and 2 bases at J, with 6 bases between the two ends. Germline CDR1 and CDR2: SGHTA and FQGTGA. The CDR3 sequence is CASSPINTEAFF. The CDR3 nucleotides are TGTGCCAGCAGCCCCATTAACACTGAAGCTTTCTTT. Complete variable domain (other parts from reference TRBV7-3 and TRBJ1-1): GAGVSQTPSNKVTEKGKYVELRCDPISGHTALYWYRQSLGQGPEFLIYFQGTGAADDSGLPNDRFFAVRPEGSVSTLKIQRTERGDSAVYLCASSPINTEAFFGQGTRLTVV.